This record looks at one T cell receptor beta chain sequence and its context. The target antigen is unknown. These data belong to a study of vaccination effects on CD4 cells after COVID-19. Study-level findings and limits: There were few convalescent patients in the study and no early post-infection timepoints. The study found marked clonal contraction of infection- and vaccine-induced clones late after vaccination.

Germline CDR1 and CDR2: LGHDT and YNNKEL (reference sequence). The CDR3 runs to 15 residues. V lost 1 base to trimming and J lost 0 bases, with 9 bases between them. TCRdb's table, derived via immunoSEQ multiplex PCR, lists solely in-frame clones and lacks some. In the table there are fewer than 35,000 clones, just under 75% of which are singletons. Peptide-pool stimulation followed by sequencing identified expanded antigen-specific CD4+ clonotypes in the ViraFEST assay. Isolating CD4+ T cells followed around nine days of culture. Two doses of either BNT162b2 or mRNA-1273 were given to each participant. Every well housed around 2 million PBMC, which grew in culture alongside about 9.9 IU/ml IL-2 and roughly 9.9 ug/ml peptides. Cultures received IL-2 medium that replaced half the medium on days 3 and 7.

The receptor was derived from a human donor who received a COVID-19 vaccine. This specimen consisted of CD4+ T cells from PBMCs cultured with HCoV-229E spike peptides, obtained after COVID-19 vaccination. The chain uses TRBV3-1 (or the pseudogene TRBV3-2) and TRBJ1-1; D is uncertain. The DNA of the CDR3 is TGTGCCAGCAGCCAAGGACCGATGATGAACACTGAAGCTTTCTTT. It is translated as CASSQGPMMNTEAFF.